Included here is one T cell receptor (beta chain) sequence, with context. Germline V gives CDR1 SEHNR, CDR2 FQNEAQ (reference sequence). V dropped 5 bases and J dropped 8; count of bases not matched to a gene: 14. CDR3 length: 17 residues. This sample was included in a study of blood T cell repertoires in COVID-19. The method was immunoSEQ multiplex PCR; TCRdb's version includes in-frame clones alone and lacks a portion of them. The sample gives about 410,000 clones, about nine tenths of which show up once; over 1.3% is in the top ten. V gene TRBV7-9 combines with J gene TRBJ2-1, with TRBD2 matching over 11 bases. Sequencing used peripheral blood. The sequence was obtained from a woman aged 25 to 39 with active or convalescent COVID-19. The CDR3 spells CASSLRIAGGPGDEQFF. DNA for the CDR3: TGTGCCAGCAGCCTCAGAATAGCGGGGGGGCCGGGCGATGAGCAGTTCTTC.